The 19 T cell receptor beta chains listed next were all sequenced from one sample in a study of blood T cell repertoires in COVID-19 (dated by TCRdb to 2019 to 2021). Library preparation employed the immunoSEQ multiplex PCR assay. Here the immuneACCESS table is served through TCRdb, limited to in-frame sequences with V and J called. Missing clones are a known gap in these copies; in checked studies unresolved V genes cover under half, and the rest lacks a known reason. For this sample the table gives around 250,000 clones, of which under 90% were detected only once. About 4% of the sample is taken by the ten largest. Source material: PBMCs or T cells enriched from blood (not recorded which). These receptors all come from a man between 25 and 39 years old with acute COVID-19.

The CDR3 spells CASSLELAVPSDTQYF. For the CDR3, the DNA is TGTGCCAGCAGCTTAGAACTAGCGGTACCATCAGATACGCAGTATTTT. The chain links TRBV11-3 to TRBJ2-3; 8 bases line up with TRBD2. V dropped 0 bases and J dropped 4; count of bases not matched to a gene: 6. Germline CDR1 reads SGHNT; CDR2 reads YENEEA. This CDR3 has 16 amino acids.

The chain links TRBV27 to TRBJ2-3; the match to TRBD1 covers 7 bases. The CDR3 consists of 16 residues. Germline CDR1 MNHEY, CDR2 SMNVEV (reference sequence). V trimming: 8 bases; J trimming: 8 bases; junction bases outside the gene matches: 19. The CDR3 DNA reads TGTGCCAGCGGGGGAAGACAGGGACCGAGTCAGGGTACGCAGTATTTT. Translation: CASGGRQGPSQGTQYF.

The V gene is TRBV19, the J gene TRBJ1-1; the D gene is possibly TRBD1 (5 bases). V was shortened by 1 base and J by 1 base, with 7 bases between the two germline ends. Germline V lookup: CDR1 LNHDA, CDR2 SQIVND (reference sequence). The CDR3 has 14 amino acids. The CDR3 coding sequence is TGTGCCAGTAGTATAGGGCAGGGGAACACTGAAGCTTTCTTT. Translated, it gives CASSIGQGNTEAFF.

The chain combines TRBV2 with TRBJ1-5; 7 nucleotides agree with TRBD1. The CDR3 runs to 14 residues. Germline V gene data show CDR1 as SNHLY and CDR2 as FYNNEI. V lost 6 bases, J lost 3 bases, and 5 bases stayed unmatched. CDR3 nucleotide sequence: TGTGCCAGCAGGATGGGACAGAACAATCAGCCCCAGCATTTT. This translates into CASRMGQNNQPQHF.

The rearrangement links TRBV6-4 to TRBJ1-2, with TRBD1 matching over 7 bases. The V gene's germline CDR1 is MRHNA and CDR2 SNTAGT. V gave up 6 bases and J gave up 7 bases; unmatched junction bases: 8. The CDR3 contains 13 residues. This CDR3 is CASSATGIAGYTF. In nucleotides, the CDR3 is TGTGCCAGCAGCGCGACAGGGATTGCTGGCTACACCTTC.

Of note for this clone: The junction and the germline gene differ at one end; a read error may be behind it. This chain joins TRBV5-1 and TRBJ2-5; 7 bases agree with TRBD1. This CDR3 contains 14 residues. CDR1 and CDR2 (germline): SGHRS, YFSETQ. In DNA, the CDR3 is TGTGCCAGCAGCAGTGGACAGGTCCCGGAGACCCAGTACTTC. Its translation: CASSSGQVPETQYF. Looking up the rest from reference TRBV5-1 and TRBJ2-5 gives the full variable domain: KAGVTQTPRYLIKTRGQQVTLSCSPISGHRSVSWYQQTPGQGLQFLFEYFSETQRNKGNFPGRFSGRQFSNSRSEMNVSTLELGDSALYLCASSSGQVPETQYFGPGTRLLVL.

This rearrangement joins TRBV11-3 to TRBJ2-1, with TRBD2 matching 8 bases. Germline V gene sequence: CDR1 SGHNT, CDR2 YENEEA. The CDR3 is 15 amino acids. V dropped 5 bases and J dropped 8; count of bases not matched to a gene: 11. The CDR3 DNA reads TGTGCCAGCAGCCGGACTAGCAATTGGGGAGATGAGCAGTTCTTC. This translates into CASSRTSNWGDEQFF.

The CDR3 is CASSFSRAGLAKNIQYF. CDR3 DNA sequence: TGTGCCAGCAGCTTCTCTCGAGCGGGGCTAGCCAAAAACATTCAGTACTTC. The J gene is TRBJ2-4, the V gene TRBV7-8, with 7 positions matching TRBD2. V was pared by 3 bases and J by 0 bases, with 8 bases of the junction left unmatched. Per the germline V gene, CDR1 is SGHVS and CDR2 is FQNEAQ. The CDR3 runs to 17 residues.

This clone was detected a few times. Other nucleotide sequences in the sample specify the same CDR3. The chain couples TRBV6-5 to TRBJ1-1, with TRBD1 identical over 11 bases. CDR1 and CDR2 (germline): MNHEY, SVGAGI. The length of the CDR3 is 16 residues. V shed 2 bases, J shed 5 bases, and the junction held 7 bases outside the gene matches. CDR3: CASSYGTGGSGTEAFF. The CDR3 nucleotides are TGTGCCAGCAGTTACGGGACAGGGGGGTCGGGGACTGAAGCTTTCTTT.

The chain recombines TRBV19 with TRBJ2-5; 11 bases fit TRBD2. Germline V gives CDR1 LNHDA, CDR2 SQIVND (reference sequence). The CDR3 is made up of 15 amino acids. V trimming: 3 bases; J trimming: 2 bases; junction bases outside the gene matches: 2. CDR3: CASSILAGGQETQYF. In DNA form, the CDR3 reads TGTGCCAGTAGTATTCTAGCGGGGGGACAAGAGACCCAGTACTTC.

DNA for the CDR3: TGTGCCAGCAGTGACGGACAGGGCGGCTATGGCTACACCTTC. This sequence encodes CASSDGQGGYGYTF. The V gene is TRBV6-4, the J gene TRBJ1-2; TRBD1 agrees at 8 bases. The CDR3 spans 14 residues. Per the germline V gene, CDR1 is MRHNA and CDR2 is SNTAGT. V lost 2 bases, J lost 4 bases, and 3 bases stayed unmatched.

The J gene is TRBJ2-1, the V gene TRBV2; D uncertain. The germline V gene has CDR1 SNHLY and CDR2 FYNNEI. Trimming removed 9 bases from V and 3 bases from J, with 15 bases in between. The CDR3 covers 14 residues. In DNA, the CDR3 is TGTGCCAGTCAAGACACCGACGTCTACAATGAGCAGTTCTTC. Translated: CASQDTDVYNEQFF.

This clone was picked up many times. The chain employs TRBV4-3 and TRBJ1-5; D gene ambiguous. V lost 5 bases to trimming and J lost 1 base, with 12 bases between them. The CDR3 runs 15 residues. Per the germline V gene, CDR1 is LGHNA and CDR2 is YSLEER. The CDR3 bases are TGCGCCAGCAGCGCGACAAGCCACAGCAATCAGCCCCAGCATTTT. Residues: CASSATSHSNQPQHF.

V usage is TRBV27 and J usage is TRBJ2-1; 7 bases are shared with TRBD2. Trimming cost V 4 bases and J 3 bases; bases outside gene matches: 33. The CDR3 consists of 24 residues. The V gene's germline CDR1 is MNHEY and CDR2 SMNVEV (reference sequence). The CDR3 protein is CASSSKRTTGTNKNGYLIYNEQFF. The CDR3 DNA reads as TGTGCCAGCAGTTCCAAACGAACAACCGGGACTAACAAAAACGGGTACCTGATCTACAATGAGCAGTTCTTC.

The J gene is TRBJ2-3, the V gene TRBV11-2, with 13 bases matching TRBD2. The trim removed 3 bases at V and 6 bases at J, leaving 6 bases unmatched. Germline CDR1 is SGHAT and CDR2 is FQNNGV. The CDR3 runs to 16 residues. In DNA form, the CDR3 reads TGTGCCAGCAGCTTTGGGACTAGCGGGGCGCGGGATACGCAGTATTTT. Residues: CASSFGTSGARDTQYF.

The CDR3 coding sequence is TGTGCCAGCAGCTTAGATAGCTGGCGGAACACCGGGGAGCTGTTTTTT. It codes for CASSLDSWRNTGELFF. The chain joins TRBV7-6 to TRBJ2-2, with D hard to call. Trimming took off 1 base at V and 1 base at J, with 10 bases between the two ends. The CDR3 consists of 16 residues. Germline V lookup: CDR1 SGHVS, CDR2 FNYEAQ.

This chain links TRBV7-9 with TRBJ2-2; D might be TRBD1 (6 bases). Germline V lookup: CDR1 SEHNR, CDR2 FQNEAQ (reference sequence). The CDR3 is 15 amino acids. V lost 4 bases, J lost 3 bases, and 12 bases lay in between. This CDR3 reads CASSYDRPYTGELFF. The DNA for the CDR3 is TGTGCCAGCAGCTACGACAGGCCTTACACCGGGGAGCTGTTTTTT.

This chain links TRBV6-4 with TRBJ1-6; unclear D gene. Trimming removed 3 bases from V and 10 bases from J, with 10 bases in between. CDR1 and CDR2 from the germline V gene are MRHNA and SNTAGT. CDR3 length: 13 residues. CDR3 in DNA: TGTGCCAGCAGTGATCGGGATTACTCACCCCTCCACTTT. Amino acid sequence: CASSDRDYSPLHF.

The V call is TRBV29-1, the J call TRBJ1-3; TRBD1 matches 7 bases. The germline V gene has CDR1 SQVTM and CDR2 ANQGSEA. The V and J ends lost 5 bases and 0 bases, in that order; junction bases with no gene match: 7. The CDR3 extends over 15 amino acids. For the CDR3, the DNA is TGCAGCGTTTCCGGGACAGCCACCTCTGGAAACACCATATATTTT. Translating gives CSVSGTATSGNTIYF.